Presented here are 23 T cell receptor beta chains from one specimen sequenced in a study of T cells in Graves' hyperthyroidism and ophthalmopathy. From RNA transcripts, TCR beta CDR3 regions were amplified. HTBI primers were employed in a first-round RT-PCR of the TCR CDR3. Each CDR3 protein is one row after TCRdb ran MiXCR on the multiplex PCR reads. The table includes hundreds of thousands of distinct CDR3 sequences, more than 14% detected once. Input material: blood. Every receptor here comes from a woman between 50 and 59 years old with Graves' ophthalmopathy.

This chain joins TRBV19 and TRBJ1-6, with 8 bases aligning to TRBD1. The CDR3 totals 17 residues. CDR1 LNHDA and CDR2 SQIVND come from the germline V gene (reference sequence). Losses at the gene ends were 5 bases for V and 6 bases for J; bases not matched to a gene: 12. DNA of the CDR3: TGTGCCAGTAGTCCGTCGACAGGGGAGGTATTTAATTCACCCCTCCACTTT. Amino acids: CASSPSTGEVFNSPLHF.

This clonotype was seen many times. The CDR3: CASRAPGTEAFF. For the CDR3, the DNA is TGTGCCAGCAGGGCCCCGGGGACTGAAGCTTTCTTT. This chain links TRBV28 with TRBJ1-1; D is unresolved. Per germline, CDR1 MDHEN and CDR2 SYDVKM. V gave up 6 bases and J gave up 5 bases, with 10 bases separating them. CDR3 size: 12 residues.

The table lists this clonotype with many counts. This chain joins TRBV6-5 and TRBJ1-1, with TRBD1 as a possible D gene (5 bases). V was clipped by 1 base and J by 4 bases, with 7 bases between them. There are 13 residues in the CDR3. Germline loops: CDR1 MNHEY, CDR2 SVGAGI. Written as DNA, the CDR3 is TGTGCCAGCAGTTACTACAGGTCCACTGAAGCTTTCTTT. It is translated as CASSYYRSTEAFF.

Concerning this clonotype itself: Relative to the germline gene, one junction end is altered; a read error may explain this. The gene calls are TRBV10-3 and TRBJ2-5; 7 bases are shared with TRBD1. The CDR3 sequence is 17 residues long. Germline V CDR1 and CDR2: ENHRY, SYGVKD. DNA for the CDR3: TGTACCATCAGTGAGTCGGGACAGTATAAGGGGCCGGAGACCCAGTACTTC. This encodes CTISESGQYKGPETQYF.

This clonotype came up a few times. The rearrangement links TRBV5-1 to TRBJ2-2; D remains unclear. The V and J ends lost 3 bases and 6 bases respectively, with 9 bases between them. Germline assignment: CDR1 SGHRS and CDR2 YFSETQ. The CDR3 extends over 13 amino acids. Written as DNA, the CDR3 is TGCGCCAGCAGCTCGGACCAGGCCGGGGAGCTGTTTTTT. Protein: CASSSDQAGELFF.

This clonotype was recorded at least ten times. The gene calls are TRBV19 and TRBJ2-1, with D uncertain. CDR3 size: 15 residues. Trimming cost V 10 bases and J 5 bases, with 21 bases left between them. CDR1 is LNHDA and CDR2 is SQIVND in the germline V gene (reference sequence). CDR3 coding DNA: TGTGCCACCACCCGAGGTCTCCACCCCAACAATGAGCAGTTCTTC. The encoded protein is CATTRGLHPNNEQFF.

At least ten counts were recorded for this clonotype. CDR3 region: CASRGSDTGELFF. The CDR3 nucleotides read TGTGCCAGCAGAGGGAGTGACACCGGGGAGCTGTTTTTT. The J gene is TRBJ2-2, the V gene TRBV2; D is possibly TRBD2 (5 bases). The CDR3 has 13 residues. Deletions cut 6 bases from V and 3 bases from J, with 8 bases between. Germline V gene data show CDR1 as SNHLY and CDR2 as FYNNEI.

On this clonotype: Compared with germline, one end of the junction differs, possibly owing to a read error. This chain uses TRBV3-1 with TRBJ1-3; possibly TRBD1 for D (5 bases). Germline values: CDR1 LGHDT, CDR2 YNNKEL (reference sequence). CDR3 size: 16 residues. The CDR3 DNA sequence: TGTGCCAGCAGCCAAGATTTAGCAGGGACTGGAAACATCATATATTTT. Translating it yields CASSQDLAGTGNIIYF. Full variable domain (rest looked up from reference TRBV3-1 and TRBJ1-3): DTAVSQTPKYLVTQMGNDKSIKCEQNLGHDTMYWYKQDSKKFLKIMFSYNNKELIINETVPNRFSPKSPDKAHLNLHINSLELGDSAVYFCASSQDLAGTGNIIYFGEGSWLTVV.

There are many counts of this clonotype. This chain links TRBV2 with TRBJ1-2; a possible D gene is TRBD1 (5 bases). Germline CDR1 is SNHLY and CDR2 is FYNNEI. There are 12 residues in the CDR3. V dropped 6 bases and J dropped 6 bases, with 11 bases sitting between them. The CDR3: CASRPRGNGYTF. CDR3 DNA: TGTGCCAGCAGACCGCGGGGGAATGGCTACACCTTC.

This clonotype was recorded many times. The CDR3 nucleotides are TGCGCCAGCAGCTTCTCGGGGGCGGACACCGGGGAGCTGTTTTTT. Its protein is CASSFSGADTGELFF. This chain uses TRBV5-1 with TRBJ2-2; D is possibly TRBD1 or TRBD2 (6 bases each). This CDR3 has 15 amino acids. The germline V and J ends were trimmed by 2 bases and 3 bases, with 11 bases remaining between them. The V gene's germline CDR1 is SGHRS and CDR2 YFSETQ.

This clonotype was seen a few times. The chain has TRBV7-2 and TRBJ2-4; 9 bases match TRBD1. V shed 2 bases, J shed 0 bases, and the junction held 8 bases outside the gene matches. CDR1 and CDR2 (germline): SGHTA, FQGNSA. This CDR3 is built from 18 residues. CDR3 residues: CASSLRDRVSLAKNIQYF. The CDR3 DNA is TGTGCCAGCAGCTTAAGGGACAGGGTTAGTCTAGCCAAAAACATTCAGTACTTC.

The J gene is TRBJ2-7, the V gene TRBV6-2 or TRBV6-3; TRBD1 matches 7 bases. Germline CDR1 and CDR2: MNHEY and SVGEGT. The CDR3 has 14 residues. V was pared by 5 bases and J by 0 bases, with 4 bases of the junction left unmatched. CDR3 loop: CASSPQGNSYEQYF. The CDR3 nucleotides read TGTGCCAGCAGTCCACAGGGGAACTCCTACGAGCAGTACTTC.

This clonotype was found many times. The V and J genes are TRBV12-3 or TRBV12-4 and TRBJ2-1, with a possible D match to TRBD2 (6 bases). This CDR3 spans 15 amino acids. V lost 5 bases and J 3 bases, leaving 14 bases between the germline ends. CDR3 in amino acids: CASSASELIYNEQFF. DNA of the CDR3: TGTGCCAGCAGTGCTAGCGAATTAATCTACAATGAGCAGTTCTTC.

This clonotype occurred many times. V usage is TRBV28 and J usage is TRBJ2-2, with 11 bases that match TRBD2. The germline gives CDR1 MDHEN, CDR2 SYDVKM. V lost 5 bases, J lost 6 bases, and 5 bases stayed unmatched. The CDR3 is made up of 15 amino acids. DNA for the CDR3: TGTGCCAGCAGTACTAGCGGGAGAGTAGCCGGGGAGCTGTTTTTT. It codes for CASSTSGRVAGELFF. Looking up the rest from reference TRBV28 and TRBJ2-2 gives the full variable domain: DVKVTQSSRYLVKRTGEKVFLECVQDMDHENMFWYRQDPGLGLRLIYFSYDVKMKEKGDIPEGYSVSREKKERFSLILESASTNQTSMYLCASSTSGRVAGELFFGEGSRLTVL.

Comments on this clonotype: Possible read error: a much larger clone is one base away. The rearrangement links TRBV6-1 to TRBJ1-5; 7 bases fit TRBD1. Germline loops: CDR1 MNHNS, CDR2 SASEGT. V lost 6 bases and J lost 0; bases outside the gene matches: 5. The CDR3 sequence is 15 residues long. CDR3 in amino acids: CASSLTGSSNQPQHF. CDR3 DNA: TGTGCCAGCAGCTTGACAGGGTCTAGCAATCAGCCCCAGCATTTT.

This clonotype has ten or more counts. This chain joins TRBV20-1 and TRBJ2-7; TRBD1 matches at 11 bases. Germline trimming cut 0 bases from V and 2 bases from J; bases unmatched to any gene: 9. The CDR3 contains 17 residues. Germline CDR1 and CDR2: DFQATT and SNEGSKA (reference sequence). The CDR3 coding sequence is TGCAGTGCTAGAGATCGGGGGACAGGGGGTCCCGCCTACGAGCAGTACTTC. Its translation is CSARDRGTGGPAYEQYF.

This clonotype was picked up many times. The rearrangement uses TRBV7-2 and TRBJ2-7; D is undetermined. The CDR3 spans 14 residues. V lost 1 base to trimming and J lost 1 base, with 8 bases between them. Germline V CDR1 and CDR2: SGHTA, FQGNSA. The CDR3 bases are TGTGCCAGCAGCTTAGAGCGCCAGTCCTACGAGCAGTACTTC. This codes for CASSLERQSYEQYF.

The chain uses TRBV18 and TRBJ2-4, with D possibly being TRBD2 (5 bases). The CDR3 sequence is 17 residues long. V lost 5 bases to trimming and J lost 3 bases, with 20 bases between them. Germline-derived CDR1 and CDR2 are KGHSH and LQKENI. The CDR3 here is CASSNIPVEEFKNIQYF. The DNA for the CDR3 is TGTGCCAGCTCAAACATACCAGTGGAGGAATTCAAAAACATTCAGTACTTC.

Only a few counts were recorded for this clonotype. J is TRBJ1-1 and V is TRBV19, with no clear D. The CDR3 length is 16 residues. CDR1 and CDR2 (germline): LNHDA, SQIVND (reference sequence). Trimming shortened V by 2 bases and J by 1 base, and 14 bases separated the two germline ends. Here the CDR3 DNA reads TGTGCCAGTAGTATATCCCGACAAATCCAGAACACTGAAGCTTTCTTT. Translated, it gives CASSISRQIQNTEAFF.

In its sample, this clonotype was seen many times. The V gene is TRBV15, the J gene TRBJ2-3; 11 nucleotides align to TRBD2. CDR1 and CDR2 from the germline V gene are LNHNV and YYDKDF (reference sequence). The CDR3 runs to 19 residues. The J segment lost 1 base and the V segment lost 1 base, leaving 10 bases of the junction unmatched. The CDR3 DNA is TGTGCCACCAGCAGAGTGGGACTAGCGGAATCTGGCGGCACAGATACGCAGTATTTT. It specifies CATSRVGLAESGGTDTQYF.

This clonotype was seen only a few times. The chain couples TRBV19 to TRBJ1-1; D gene ambiguous. V was clipped by 3 bases and J by 1 base, with 3 bases between them. The CDR3 length is 12 residues. Germline V gives CDR1 LNHDA, CDR2 SQIVND (reference sequence). CDR3 DNA: TGTGCCAGTAGTATCAAGAACACTGAAGCTTTCTTT. This gives the protein CASSIKNTEAFF.

This clonotype was counted many times. The genes are TRBV27 and TRBJ1-5; no clear D. Germline values: CDR1 MNHEY, CDR2 SMNVEV (reference sequence). Trimming took off 5 bases at V and 3 bases at J, with 11 bases between the two ends. The CDR3 has 14 amino acids. Here the CDR3 reads CASSQSGNNQPQHF. CDR3 nucleotides: TGTGCCAGCAGTCAATCTGGAAACAATCAGCCCCAGCATTTT.

The chain has TRBV5-4 and TRBJ1-2, with D hard to call. The germline V and J ends were trimmed by 1 base and 8 bases, with 9 bases remaining between them. The CDR3 sequence is 12 residues long. Per germline, CDR1 SGHNT and CDR2 YYREEE (reference sequence). CDR3 nucleotide sequence: TGTGCCAGCAGCTTGCCACGGGCCGGCTACACCTTC. Translation: CASSLPRAGYTF.